The clone carrying this T cell receptor (beta chain) appeared a few times. Antigen: not known. Trimming removed 4 bases from V and 10 bases from J, with 20 bases in between. Germline V gene data show CDR1 as SGHKS and CDR2 as YYEKEE (reference sequence). The CDR3 length is 15 residues. MiXCR, applied by TCRdb to the RACE reads, yields one record per CDR3 protein. This sample yields some 99,000 distinct CDR3 sequences, of which more than 7% are seen a single time; 2.5% to 3.5% belongs to the top ten. The entry originates in a study of human T cells and chemical hapten exposure. Study-level points and caveats: TCRs at high frequency, those above 1 in 1000, did not change with DPC sensitization. Compared with pre-sensitization or healthy control sets, expanded TCRs clustered more. With patch test score, the counts of PT1 expanded TCRs showed a positive correlation.

The sample's time point: patch test 2, 6 weeks after DPC sensitization. Treatment meaning: therapeutic diphenylcyclopropenone sensitization with weekly scalp DPC. Total RNA came from unfractionated whole blood. This clonotype was obtained from a woman aged 40 to 50 with alopecia areata. Some clones in this sample may be carry-over from other donors' samples. Material: whole blood, obtained in connection with sensitization to the hapten diphenylcyclopropenone (DPC). The chain has TRBV5-5 and TRBJ1-4; D is ambiguous. CDR3 in DNA: TGTGCCAGCAGCCTAGGACTGACTAATTCTGGAAAACTGTTTTTT. This translates into CASSLGLTNSGKLFF.